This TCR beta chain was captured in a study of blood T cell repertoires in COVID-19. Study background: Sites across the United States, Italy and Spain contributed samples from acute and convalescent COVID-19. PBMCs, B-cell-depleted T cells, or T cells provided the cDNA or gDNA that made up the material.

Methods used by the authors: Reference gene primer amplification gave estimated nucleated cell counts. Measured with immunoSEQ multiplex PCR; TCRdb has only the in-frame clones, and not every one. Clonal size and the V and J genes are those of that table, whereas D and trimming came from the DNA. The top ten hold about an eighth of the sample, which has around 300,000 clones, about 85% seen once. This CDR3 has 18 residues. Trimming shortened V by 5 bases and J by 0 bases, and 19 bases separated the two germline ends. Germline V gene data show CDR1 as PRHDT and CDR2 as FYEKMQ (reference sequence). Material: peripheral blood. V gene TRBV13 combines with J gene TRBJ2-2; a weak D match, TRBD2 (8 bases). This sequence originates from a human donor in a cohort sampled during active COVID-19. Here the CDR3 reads CASSPTGAGGPNTGELFF. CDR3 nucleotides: TGTGCCAGCAGCCCAACAGGGGCGGGAGGCCCGAACACCGGGGAGCTGTTTTTT.